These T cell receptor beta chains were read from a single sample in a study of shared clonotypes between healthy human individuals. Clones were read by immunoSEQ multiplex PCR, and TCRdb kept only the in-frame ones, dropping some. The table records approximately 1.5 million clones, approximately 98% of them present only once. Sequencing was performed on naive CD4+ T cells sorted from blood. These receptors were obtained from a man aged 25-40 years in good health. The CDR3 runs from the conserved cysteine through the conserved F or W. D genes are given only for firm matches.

DNA: TGTGCCAGCAGCGGTTGGGACCTCTCGGGGAGGACTAACTATGGCTACACCTTC
CDR3: CASSGWDLSGRTNYGYTF
V: TRBV7-9
J: TRBJ1-2
D: .

DNA: TGTGCCAGCAGTCTTCCTTGGGGGAACGAGCAGTACTTC
CDR3: CASSLPWGNEQYF
V: TRBV27
J: TRBJ2-7
D: .

DNA: TGTGCCTGGAGTGGGGGCGGGAGATCTTTCTCTGGAAACACCATATATTTT
CDR3: CAWSGGGRSFSGNTIYF
V: TRBV30
J: TRBJ1-3
D: .

DNA: TGTGCCAGCAGCTGGGACAGCCCCACAGATACGCAGTATTTT
CDR3: CASSWDSPTDTQYF
V: TRBV5-6
J: TRBJ2-3
D: TRBD1

DNA: TGTGCCAGCAGTTTGATCCGTAGGTTGTCTGAAGCTTTCTTT
CDR3: CASSLIRRLSEAFF
V: TRBV6-5
J: TRBJ1-1
D: .

DNA: TGTGCCAGCAGCCCTTCACAGGGGCTCCCCCAGCATTTT
CDR3: CASSPSQGLPQHF
V: TRBV27
J: TRBJ1-5
D: TRBD1

DNA: TGTGCCAGCAGAGGACTAGCGGGAGGCGCGAACACCGGGGAGCTGTTTTTT
CDR3: CASRGLAGGANTGELFF
V: TRBV2
J: TRBJ2-2
D: TRBD2

DNA: TGTGCCAGCAGTAAGGACTGGCGAGGGACCGGGGAGCTGTTTTTT
CDR3: CASSKDWRGTGELFF
V: TRBV6-4
J: TRBJ2-2
D: .

DNA: TGTGCCAGCAGTGGACAGGGCTACGAGCAGTACTTC
CDR3: CASSGQGYEQYF
V: TRBV14
J: TRBJ2-7
D: TRBD1

DNA: TGCGCCAGCAGCTCCACGGGACCCCAGACAGATACGCAGTATTTT
CDR3: CASSSTGPQTDTQYF
V: TRBV5-1
J: TRBJ2-3
D: .

DNA: TGTGCCAGCAGTTACTCGGGGACTAGCGGTGACGAGCAGTACTTC
CDR3: CASSYSGTSGDEQYF
V: TRBV6-6
J: TRBJ2-7
D: TRBD2

DNA: TGTGCTAGCAGCACAACAGGGGTTCCGCTCGGGGAGCTGTTTTTT
CDR3: CASSTTGVPLGELFF
V: TRBV7-7
J: TRBJ2-2
D: TRBD1

DNA: TGTGCCAGCAGCTTATTACAGGGGGCGGCCGGCTACACCTTC
CDR3: CASSLLQGAAGYTF
V: TRBV7-2
J: TRBJ1-2
D: TRBD1

DNA: TGTGCCAGCAGTATAGCGGGACCGTCCTACAATGAGCAGTTCTTC
CDR3: CASSIAGPSYNEQFF
V: TRBV2
J: TRBJ2-1
D: TRBD2

DNA: TGTGCCAGCAGTCGAGACAGCAACTATGGCTACACCTTC
CDR3: CASSRDSNYGYTF
V: TRBV11-2
J: TRBJ1-2
D: .

DNA: TGTGCCAGCAGCTTAGGACAGGGGGCCGCTTACAATGAGCAGTTCTTC
CDR3: CASSLGQGAAYNEQFF
V: TRBV7-6
J: TRBJ2-1
D: TRBD1

DNA: TGTGCCAGCAGCGTAGGTCCAGGGGAGGGCAATCAGCCCCAGCATTTT
CDR3: CASSVGPGEGNQPQHF
V: TRBV9
J: TRBJ1-5
D: .

DNA: TGTGCCATCAGCCACCCAGCGGGAAGCGAGACCCAGTACTTC
CDR3: CAISHPAGSETQYF
V: TRBV10-3
J: TRBJ2-5
D: TRBD2

DNA: TGTGCCACCAGCAGACAGGGAGCTAATGAAAAACTGTTTTTT
CDR3: CATSRQGANEKLFF
V: TRBV15
J: TRBJ1-4
D: .